The entry below gives a single T cell receptor beta chain sequence along with its context. Per germline, CDR1 GTSNPN and CDR2 SVGIG (reference sequence). V shed 3 bases and J shed 5 bases, with 17 bases lying between them. The CDR3 spans 15 residues. The sample comes from a study of blood T cell repertoires in COVID-19. Whole-study context: COVID-19 samples collected from the United States, Italy and Spain covered acute and convalescent phases.

In the original processing: By means of reference gene primer amplification, nucleated cell counts were estimated. Clones were read by immunoSEQ multiplex PCR, and TCRdb kept only the in-frame ones, dropping some. D and trimming were read from the DNA, whereas the V and J calls and clone size are those reported in that table. This sample has approximately 270,000 clones, with about 85% found just once. The chain is built from TRBV30 and TRBJ1-5; D gene unclear. The sample was peripheral blood. The source is a man aged 18 to 30 with active or convalescent COVID-19. CDR3 residues: CAWSLDMVVDQPQHF. The DNA for the CDR3 is TGTGCCTGGAGCCTTGACATGGTGGTCGATCAGCCCCAGCATTTT. Full variable domain (remainder filled in from reference TRBV30 and TRBJ1-5): SQTIHQWPATLVQPVGSPLSLECTVEGTSNPNLYWYRQAAGRGLQLLFYSVGIGQISSEVPQNLSASRPQDRQFILSSKKLLLSDSGFYLCAWSLDMVVDQPQHFGDGTRLSIL.